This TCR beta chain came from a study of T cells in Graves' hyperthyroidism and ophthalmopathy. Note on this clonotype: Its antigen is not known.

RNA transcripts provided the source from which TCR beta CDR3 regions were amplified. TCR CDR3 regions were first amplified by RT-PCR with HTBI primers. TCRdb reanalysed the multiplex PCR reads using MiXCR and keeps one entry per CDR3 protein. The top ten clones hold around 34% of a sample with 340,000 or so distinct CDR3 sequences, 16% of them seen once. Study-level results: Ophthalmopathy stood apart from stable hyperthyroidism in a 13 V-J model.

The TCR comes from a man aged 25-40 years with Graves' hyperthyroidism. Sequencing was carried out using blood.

The CDR3 loop reads CASSELAGVGNEQFF. CDR3 in DNA: TGCGCCAGCAGTGAACTAGCGGGAGTGGGGAATGAGCAGTTCTTC. V usage is TRBV10-1 and J usage is TRBJ2-1; 11 nucleotides align to TRBD2. Trimming took 3 bases from V and 7 from J; bases not matched to a gene: 5. Germline loops: CDR1 WNHNN, CDR2 SYGVQD (reference sequence). The CDR3 is 15 amino acids.